This T cell receptor beta chain was sequenced in a study of T cells in Graves' hyperthyroidism and ophthalmopathy. Notes on the study in general: Blood also showed most of the thyroid clonotypes that were expanded above 0.001. Ophthalmopathy, as predicted by the model, came a median approximately 5.9 months after the prediction.

The CDR3 spans 12 residues. The V gene's germline CDR1 is MGHDK and CDR2 SYGVNS. Trimming cost V 3 bases and J 4 bases, with 5 bases left between them. This clonotype has only a few counts. What it binds is unknown. There were TCR beta CDR3 regions amplified from RNA transcripts. Primed by the HTBI set, a first-round RT-PCR was run on the TCR CDR3. TCRdb itself ran the multiplex PCR reads through MiXCR, one entry per CDR3 protein. This table holds under 400,000 distinct CDR3 sequences, roughly 15% found once. PBMCs were sourced from roughly 9.3 ml fresh peripheral blood. This chain joins TRBV25-1 and TRBJ2-3; D is unresolved. This receptor was taken from a woman in her sixties with Graves' ophthalmopathy. Sample: blood. DNA for the CDR3: TGTGCCAGCAGTGATGGTCCAGATACGCAGTATTTT. As protein: CASSDGPDTQYF.